The TCR beta chain described here comes from a study of T cells in Graves' hyperthyroidism and ophthalmopathy. Details on this clonotype: Its specificity is not known.

Study results and limitations: A 13 V-J signature model discriminated ophthalmopathy versus stable hyperthyroidism.

V was trimmed by 0 bases and J by 10 bases, leaving 17 bases between them. CDR1 and CDR2 (germline): SGHDT, YYEEEE. CDR3 length: 15 residues. Amplified TCR beta CDR3 regions derived from RNA transcripts. The TCR CDR3 was amplified in a first-round RT-PCR using the HTBI primer set. TCRdb reanalysed the multiplex PCR reads using MiXCR and keeps one entry per CDR3 protein. In the table there are roughly 420,000 distinct CDR3 sequences, 15% to 18% of which are singletons. The source is a woman under 30 with Graves' hyperthyroidism. The sequenced sample was blood. V is TRBV5-6 and J is TRBJ1-5; D unresolved. The CDR3 here is CASSLAGSSVVPQHF. The CDR3 coding sequence is TGTGCCAGCAGCTTGGCAGGCAGCAGCGTTGTACCCCAGCATTTT.